Following are 30 T cell receptor beta chains from one sample sequenced in a study of blood T cell repertoires in COVID-19. Assay: immunoSEQ multiplex PCR; the TCRdb copy retains only in-frame clones and omits some. This table has roughly 200,000 clones, roughly 84% appearing once. The sequencing input was peripheral blood. Every receptor here comes from a man in his forties or fifties with active or convalescent COVID-19.

V usage is TRBV4-1 and J usage is TRBJ2-1; 8 bases fit TRBD2. V shed 1 base, J shed 7 bases, and the junction held 3 bases outside the gene matches. Per germline, CDR1 MGHRA and CDR2 YSYEKL. This CDR3 comprises 14 residues. CDR3 sequence (DNA): TGCGCCAGCAGCCAAGTTTCGGGGGGGAATGAGCAGTTCTTC. Residues: CASSQVSGGNEQFF.

The V and J genes are TRBV11-2 and TRBJ2-3; 10 positions agree with TRBD1. Germline CDR1 and CDR2: SGHAT and FQNNGV. The length of the CDR3 is 17 residues. J gave up 2 bases and V 5 bases, and 10 bases lay outside the gene matches. DNA of the CDR3: TGTGCCAGCAGCCCCGGGACAGGGGTCGCCTACACAGATACGCAGTATTTT. Amino acids: CASSPGTGVAYTDTQYF.

V usage is TRBV18 and J usage is TRBJ1-2, with 9 positions matching TRBD1. Looked up from germline, CDR1 is KGHSH and CDR2 is LQKENI. V lost 6 bases, J lost 3 bases, and 8 bases stayed unmatched. CDR3 size: 15 residues. This CDR3 reads CASSPPGQGDYGYTF. DNA of the CDR3: TGTGCCAGCTCTCCTCCGGGACAGGGTGACTATGGCTACACCTTC. Full variable domain (remainder filled in from reference TRBV18 and TRBJ1-2): NAGVMQNPRHLVRRRGQEARLRCSPMKGHSHVYWYRQLPEEGLKFMVYLQKENIIDESGMPKERFSAEFPKEGPSILRIQQVVRGDSAAYFCASSPPGQGDYGYTFGSGTRLTVV.

CDR3 DNA sequence: TGTGCCAGCAGCAGAGCGGGGAGCTCCTACAATGAGCAGTTCTTC. Amino acid sequence: CASSRAGSSYNEQFF. J is TRBJ2-1 and V is TRBV2, with 7 bases matching TRBD2. Germline CDR1 and CDR2: SNHLY and FYNNEI. Losses at the gene ends were 6 bases for V and 0 bases for J; bases not matched to a gene: 5. The CDR3 totals 15 residues.

This chain joins TRBV6-5 and TRBJ2-1; 9 bases line up with TRBD2. The junction had 6 bases not matched to a gene; V was cut back by 6 bases and J by 6 bases. This CDR3 spans 14 amino acids. Germline values: CDR1 MNHEY, CDR2 SVGAGI. CDR3 in DNA: TGTGCCAGCAGACGGAGCGGGGGGATCAATGAGCAGTTCTTC. Its translation is CASRRSGGINEQFF.

The genes are TRBV11-2 and TRBJ2-3; tentative D call: TRBD2 (6 bases). The CDR3 contains 16 residues. Germline V gene data show CDR1 as SGHAT and CDR2 as FQNNGV. With 0 bases removed from V and 0 bases from J, the gap between germline ends came to 10 bases. CDR3 amino acids: CASSLDGRGSTDTQYF. The CDR3 bases are TGTGCCAGCAGCTTAGATGGGCGGGGAAGCACAGATACGCAGTATTTT.

The gene calls are TRBV6-4 and TRBJ2-2, with TRBD2 identical over 9 bases. Trimming removed 3 bases from V and 7 bases from J; junction bases left unmatched: 6. The CDR3 is 15 residues long. From germline, CDR1 is MRHNA and CDR2 SNTAGT. Here the CDR3 reads CASSEPGLAHGELFF. The CDR3 DNA is TGTGCCAGCAGTGAACCGGGACTAGCACACGGGGAGCTGTTTTTT.

This clone was detected once. The V gene is TRBV20-1, the J gene TRBJ1-5, with TRBD1 matching over 10 bases. Trimming cost V 3 bases and J 5 bases; bases outside gene matches: 7. This CDR3 has 15 residues. Germline CDR1 DFQATT, CDR2 SNEGSKA (reference sequence). As DNA, the CDR3 is TGCAGTGCTAGTAACCCCGGGACAGGGGATCAGCCCCAGCATTTT. Protein sequence: CSASNPGTGDQPQHF.

V gene TRBV6-6 combines with J gene TRBJ2-5; 7 bases are shared with TRBD1. Germline CDR1 reads MNHNY; CDR2 reads SVGAGI (reference sequence). This CDR3 comprises 13 residues. V gave up 5 bases and J gave up 5 bases; unmatched junction bases: 5. CDR3: CASSPGTDETQYF. The CDR3 region has the DNA TGTGCCAGCAGTCCCGGGACAGATGAGACCCAGTACTTC.

The table lists this clone with a count of one. In nucleotides, the CDR3 is TGTGCCAGCAGGGCGGGACAGGCAGGAGAAAAACTGTTTTTT. Translation: CASRAGQAGEKLFF. The V and J genes are TRBV27 and TRBJ1-4, with 8 bases lining up with TRBD1. V dropped 6 bases and J dropped 8; count of bases not matched to a gene: 8. The CDR3 length is 14 residues. Germline V gene lookup returns CDR1 MNHEY and CDR2 SMNVEV (reference sequence).

On this clone: In the same sample, other DNA sequences code for this CDR3. The chain is built from TRBV19 and TRBJ1-2; 10 bases are a match to TRBD1. Losses at the gene ends were 2 bases for V and 6 bases for J; bases not matched to a gene: 3. The CDR3 is made up of 14 amino acids. Germline-derived CDR1 and CDR2 are LNHDA and SQIVND (reference sequence). Here the CDR3 reads CASSIRQGADGYTF. The CDR3 DNA sequence: TGTGCCAGTAGTATACGACAGGGGGCAGATGGCTACACCTTC. The whole variable domain, remainder taken from reference TRBV19 and TRBJ1-2, is DGGITQSPKYLFRKEGQNVTLSCEQNLNHDAMYWYRQDPGQGLRLIYYSQIVNDFQKGDIAEGYSVSREKKESFPLTVTSAQKNPTAFYLCASSIRQGADGYTFGSGTRLTVV.

The chain recombines TRBV5-1 with TRBJ2-2, with 8 bases identical to TRBD1. The V and J ends lost 0 bases and 5 bases, in that order; junction bases with no gene match: 0. The CDR3 contains 14 residues. Germline V gene data show CDR1 as SGHRS and CDR2 as YFSETQ. CDR3 in amino acids: CASSLDRGTGELFF. CDR3 DNA: TGCGCCAGCAGCTTGGACAGGGGGACCGGGGAGCTGTTTTTT.

The chain links TRBV7-6 to TRBJ2-2, with TRBD1 matching 8 bases. This CDR3 spans 17 amino acids. V gave up 0 bases and J gave up 1 base; unmatched junction bases: 4. Germline V gives CDR1 SGHVS, CDR2 FNYEAQ. In nucleotides, the CDR3 is TGTGCCAGCAGCTTAGCGTCGGACAGGGTGAACACCGGGGAGCTGTTTTTT. This translates into CASSLASDRVNTGELFF.

The rearrangement uses TRBV10-2 and TRBJ2-3; tentative D call: TRBD2 (7 bases). Germline V gene sequence: CDR1 WSHSY, CDR2 SAAADI. The V and J ends lost 5 bases and 2 bases respectively, with 11 bases between them. There are 14 residues in the CDR3. The CDR3 protein is CASSFGGPTDTQYF. CDR3 nucleotides: TGCGCCAGCAGTTTCGGGGGGCCCACAGATACGCAGTATTTT.

This chain links TRBV15 with TRBJ1-4, with unresolved D. The CDR3 has 13 amino acids. CDR1 LNHNV and CDR2 YYDKDF come from the germline V gene (reference sequence). V lost 4 bases and J lost 7, with 10 bases in between. The CDR3 DNA reads TGTGCCACCAGCACAGGCGGGAGTGAAAAACTGTTTTTT. Its translation: CATSTGGSEKLFF.

The chain carries TRBV5-1 and TRBJ2-5; 9 bases are shared with TRBD1. Germline-derived CDR1 and CDR2 are SGHRS and YFSETQ. The CDR3 is made up of 15 amino acids. After removal of 4 bases from V and 2 bases from J, the junction contained 6 bases not matched to a gene. CDR3 nucleotide sequence: TGCGCCAGCAGCGTACAGGGGGCTGGGCAAGAGACCCAGTACTTC. This translates into CASSVQGAGQETQYF.

This chain connects TRBV6-5 to TRBJ2-2; tentative D call: TRBD2 (6 bases). V gave up 2 bases and J gave up 4 bases, with 11 bases separating them. The germline CDR1 and CDR2 sequences are MNHEY and SVGAGI. The CDR3 extends over 15 amino acids. In DNA form, the CDR3 reads TGTGCCAGCAGTTACCTCGGGGGAGGCACCGGGGAGCTGTTTTTT. Protein product: CASSYLGGGTGELFF.

The V gene is TRBV19, the J gene TRBJ1-5; possibly TRBD1 for D (5 bases). Trimming took 4 bases from V and 2 from J, leaving 18 bases between them. This CDR3 is 17 amino acids long. CDR1 is LNHDA, CDR2 SQIVND, per germline (reference sequence). The CDR3 DNA reads TGTGCCAGTAGTAGGCCCGTTCGGGGGACGGGCAATCAGCCCCAGCATTTT. It is translated as CASSRPVRGTGNQPQHF.

V is TRBV27 and J is TRBJ1-5; D perhaps matches TRBD1 (5 bases). CDR1 is MNHEY, CDR2 SMNVEV, per germline (reference sequence). The V gene lost 5 bases and the J gene lost 6 bases, with 14 bases spanning the gap. The CDR3 length is 14 residues. CDR3 DNA sequence: TGTGCCAGCAGTCCCCCGGGGGTTGCTCAGCCCCAGCATTTT. It codes for CASSPPGVAQPQHF.

The chain couples TRBV11-2 to TRBJ2-7; D perhaps matches TRBD2 (5 bases). This CDR3 is built from 12 residues. V was pared by 5 bases and J by 3 bases, with 8 bases between. Per germline, CDR1 SGHAT and CDR2 FQNNGV. The chain's CDR3 is CASSPSSYEQYF. In DNA form, the CDR3 reads TGTGCCAGCAGCCCTAGCAGCTACGAGCAGTACTTC.

J is TRBJ1-2 and V is TRBV30; the D is unclear. The V end was cut by 4 bases, the J end by 8 bases, with 17 bases between. The CDR3 loop spans 13 amino acids. Germline V lookup: CDR1 GTSNPN, CDR2 SVGIG (reference sequence). The DNA of the CDR3 is TGTGCCTGGACCCCGAGACCTAGCGGGGGCTACACCTTC. This translates into CAWTPRPSGGYTF.

The rearrangement uses TRBV25-1 and TRBJ1-2; 9 nucleotides align to TRBD1. The CDR3 runs to 14 residues. Germline V gives CDR1 MGHDK, CDR2 SYGVNS. Losses at the gene ends were 1 base for V and 8 bases for J; bases not matched to a gene: 5. CDR3 sequence: CASSEFRTGDGYTF. Written as DNA, the CDR3 is TGTGCCAGCAGTGAATTCCGGACAGGGGACGGCTACACCTTC.

V gene TRBV7-9 combines with J gene TRBJ2-5; D call uncertain. V lost 1 base, J lost 5 bases, and 8 bases lay in between. The V gene's germline CDR1 is SEHNR and CDR2 FQNEAQ (reference sequence). The CDR3 runs to 13 residues. The CDR3 coding sequence is TGTGCCAGCAGCTTAGTACCCCGGGAGACCCAGTACTTC. Encoded protein: CASSLVPRETQYF.

The CDR3 is CASSTGGGIKYF. The CDR3 bases are TGTGCCAGCAGTACAGGGGGCGGAATTAAGTACTTC. The chain recombines TRBV6-5 with TRBJ2-4; 9 bases match TRBD1. Trimming cost V 5 bases and J 14 bases; bases outside gene matches: 7. The CDR3 sequence is 12 residues long. The germline V gene encodes CDR1 MNHEY and CDR2 SVGAGI.

The rearrangement joins TRBV2 to TRBJ1-6; D uncertain. The CDR3 extends over 15 amino acids. V lost 0 bases to trimming and J lost 9 bases, with 12 bases between them. Germline V gives CDR1 SNHLY, CDR2 FYNNEI. For the CDR3, the DNA is TGTGCCAGCAGTGAAGCGCGGGGTTTAAGTTCACCCCTCCACTTT. Protein sequence: CASSEARGLSSPLHF.

The chain has TRBV18 and TRBJ2-5; maybe TRBD1 (5 bases). Per the germline V gene, CDR1 is KGHSH and CDR2 is LQKENI. The V gene lost 2 bases and the J gene lost 3 bases, with 13 bases spanning the gap. This CDR3 has 15 amino acids. The CDR3 DNA is TGTGCCAGCTCACCAGTGGCAGGGAAGAAAGAGACCCAGTACTTC. Its protein product is CASSPVAGKKETQYF.

CDR3 sequence reads: CASSLSYQETQYF. The CDR3 nucleotides are TGTGCCAGCAGTTTATCCTACCAAGAGACCCAGTACTTC. This chain joins TRBV12-3 or TRBV12-4 and TRBJ2-5, with D unresolved. The CDR3 contains 13 residues. The ends were cut back, 2 bases at V and 0 bases at J, with 4 bases in the middle.

This clone was seen only once. In DNA, the CDR3 is TGTGCCTGGAGTGGCCCCGGGACAGTTAACACTGAAGCTTTCTTT. This translates into CAWSGPGTVNTEAFF. This chain links TRBV30 with TRBJ1-1, with 7 bases that match TRBD1. V shed 1 base, J shed 2 bases, and the junction held 7 bases outside the gene matches. Germline lookup yields CDR1 GTSNPN and CDR2 SVGIG (reference sequence). The CDR3 has 15 amino acids.

A single count supports this clone. The J gene is TRBJ2-7, the V gene TRBV4-2; TRBD2 aligns across 7 bases. This CDR3 region has 17 residues. V was pared by 1 base and J by 0 bases, with 9 bases of the junction left unmatched. Germline CDR1 and CDR2: LGHNA and YNFKEQ. CDR3 protein: CASSQGVKRGASYEQYF. CDR3 DNA: TGTGCCAGCAGCCAAGGTGTGAAGCGGGGAGCCTCCTACGAGCAGTACTTC.

This clone was seen once. Its ends do not fully match the called genes, so a read error is possible. The chain is built from TRBV9 and TRBJ2-2, with 10 bases fitting TRBD1. CDR1 SGDLS and CDR2 YYNGEE come from the germline V gene. The CDR3 totals 13 residues. The CDR3 region is CASSVDGQGGLFF. CDR3 coding DNA: TGTGCCAGCAGCGTAGACGGACAGGGGGGGCTGTTTTTT.